This note documents a single TCR beta chain sequence. Its antigen remains unknown. This specimen belongs to a study of cytomegalovirus exposure and HLA in healthy donors. Whole-study findings and limits: Reported performance of the classifier showed diagnosis of cytomegalovirus status with high specificity and sensitivity.

The assay was immunoSEQ multiplex PCR, and TCRdb's table has in-frame clones only and misses some. The sample contains roughly 75,000 clones, 85% to 95% of which appear only once. The germline V gene has CDR1 SQVTM and CDR2 ANQGSEA. This CDR3 is built from 13 residues. The V end was cut by 6 bases, the J end by 4 bases, with 15 bases between. The clonotype originates from a man aged 18 to 29 in good health and CMV-seropositive. The source material was PBMCs. The gene calls are TRBV29-1 and TRBJ1-1; no definite D call. The CDR3 sequence is CSVKGGGGTEAFF. The DNA for the CDR3 is TGCAGCGTAAAGGGTGGCGGAGGCACTGAAGCTTTCTTT.